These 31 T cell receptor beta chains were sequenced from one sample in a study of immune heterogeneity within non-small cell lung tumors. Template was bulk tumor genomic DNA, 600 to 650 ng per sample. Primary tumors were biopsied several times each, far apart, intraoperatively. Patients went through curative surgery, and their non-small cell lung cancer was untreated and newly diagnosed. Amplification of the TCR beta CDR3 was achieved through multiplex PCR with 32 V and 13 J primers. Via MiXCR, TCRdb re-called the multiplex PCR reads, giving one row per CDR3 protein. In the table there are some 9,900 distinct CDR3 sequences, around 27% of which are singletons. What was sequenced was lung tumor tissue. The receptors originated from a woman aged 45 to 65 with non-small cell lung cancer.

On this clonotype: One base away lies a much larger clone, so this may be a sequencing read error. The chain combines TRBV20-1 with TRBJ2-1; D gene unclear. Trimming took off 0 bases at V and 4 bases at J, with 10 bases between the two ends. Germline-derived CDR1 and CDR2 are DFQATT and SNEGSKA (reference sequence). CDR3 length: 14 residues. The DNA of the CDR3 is TGCAGTGCTAGAGATTTCGCGCTATACAATGAGCAGTTCTTC. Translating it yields CSARDFALYNEQFF.

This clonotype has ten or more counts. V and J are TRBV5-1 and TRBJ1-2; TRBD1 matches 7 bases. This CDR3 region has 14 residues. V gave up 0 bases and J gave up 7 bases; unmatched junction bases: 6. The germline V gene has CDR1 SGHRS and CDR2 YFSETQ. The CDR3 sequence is CASSLEDRMGGYTF. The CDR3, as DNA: TGCGCCAGCAGCTTGGAGGACAGGATGGGTGGCTACACCTTC. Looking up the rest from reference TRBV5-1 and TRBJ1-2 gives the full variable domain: KAGVTQTPRYLIKTRGQQVTLSCSPISGHRSVSWYQQTPGQGLQFLFEYFSETQRNKGNFPGRFSGRQFSNSRSEMNVSTLELGDSALYLCASSLEDRMGGYTFGSGTRLTVV.

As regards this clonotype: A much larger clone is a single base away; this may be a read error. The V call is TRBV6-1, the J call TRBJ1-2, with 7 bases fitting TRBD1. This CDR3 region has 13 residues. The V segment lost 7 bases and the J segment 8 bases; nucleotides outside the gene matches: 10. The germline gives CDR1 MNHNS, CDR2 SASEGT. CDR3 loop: CASTPDRVDGYTF. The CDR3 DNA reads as TGTGCCAGCACTCCAGACAGGGTCGACGGCTACACCTTC.

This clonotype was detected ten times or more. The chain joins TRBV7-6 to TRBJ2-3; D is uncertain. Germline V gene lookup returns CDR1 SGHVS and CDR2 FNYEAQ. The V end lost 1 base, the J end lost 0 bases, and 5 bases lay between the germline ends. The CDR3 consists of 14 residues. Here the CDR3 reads CASSLGSSTDTQYF. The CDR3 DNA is TGTGCCAGCAGCTTAGGATCCAGCACAGATACGCAGTATTTT.

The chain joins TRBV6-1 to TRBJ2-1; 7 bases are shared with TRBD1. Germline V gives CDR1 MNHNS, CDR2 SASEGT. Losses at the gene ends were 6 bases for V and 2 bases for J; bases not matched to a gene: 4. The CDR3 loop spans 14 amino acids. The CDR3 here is CASRGQFPYNEQFF. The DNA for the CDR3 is TGTGCCAGCAGGGGACAGTTCCCCTACAATGAGCAGTTCTTC.

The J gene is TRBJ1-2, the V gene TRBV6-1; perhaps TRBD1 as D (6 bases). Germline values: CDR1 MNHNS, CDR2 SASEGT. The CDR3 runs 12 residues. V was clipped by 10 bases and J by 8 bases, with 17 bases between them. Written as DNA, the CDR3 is TGTGCCACTGGATCGGGGGGCTGGGGCTACACCTTC. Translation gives CATGSGGWGYTF.

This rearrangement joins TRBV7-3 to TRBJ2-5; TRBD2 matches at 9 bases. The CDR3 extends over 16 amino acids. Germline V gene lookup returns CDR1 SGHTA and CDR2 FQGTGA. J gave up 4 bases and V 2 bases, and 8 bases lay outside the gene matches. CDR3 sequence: CASSLLGRGGGETQYF. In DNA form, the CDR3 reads TGTGCCAGCAGCTTACTGGGGCGGGGGGGAGGAGAGACCCAGTACTTC. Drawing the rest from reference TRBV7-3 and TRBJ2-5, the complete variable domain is GAGVSQTPSNKVTEKGKYVELRCDPISGHTALYWYRQSLGQGPEFLIYFQGTGAADDSGLPNDRFFAVRPEGSVSTLKIQRTERGDSAVYLCASSLLGRGGGETQYFGPGTRLLVL.

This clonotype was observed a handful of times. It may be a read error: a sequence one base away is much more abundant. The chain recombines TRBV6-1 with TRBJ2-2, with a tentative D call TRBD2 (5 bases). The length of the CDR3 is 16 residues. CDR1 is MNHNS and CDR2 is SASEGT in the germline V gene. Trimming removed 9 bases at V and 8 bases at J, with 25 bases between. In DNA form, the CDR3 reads TGTGCCAGTTGCGTGGTACCTACACCGGCGGGTGGGGAGCTGTTTTTT. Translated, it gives CASCVVPTPAGGELFF.

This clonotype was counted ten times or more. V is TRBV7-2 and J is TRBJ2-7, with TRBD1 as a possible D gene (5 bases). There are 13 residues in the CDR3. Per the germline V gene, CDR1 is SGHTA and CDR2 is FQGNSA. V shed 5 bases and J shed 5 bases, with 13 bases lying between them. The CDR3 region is CASSRQGVDEQYF. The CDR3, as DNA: TGTGCCAGCAGCCGCCAGGGTGTTGACGAGCAGTACTTC.

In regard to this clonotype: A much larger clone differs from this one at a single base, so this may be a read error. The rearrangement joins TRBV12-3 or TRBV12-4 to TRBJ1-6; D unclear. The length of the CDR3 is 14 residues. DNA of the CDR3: TGTGCCGGCAGTTCCCGCGGGTTCGATTCACCCCTCCACTTT. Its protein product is CAGSSRGFDSPLHF.

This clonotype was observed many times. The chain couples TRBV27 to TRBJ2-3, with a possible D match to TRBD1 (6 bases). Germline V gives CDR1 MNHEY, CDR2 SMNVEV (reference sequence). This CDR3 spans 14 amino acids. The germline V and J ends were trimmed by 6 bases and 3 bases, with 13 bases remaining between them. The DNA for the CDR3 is TGTGCCAGCAGGGTCACTAGGGGGACAGATACGCAGTATTTT. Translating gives CASRVTRGTDTQYF.

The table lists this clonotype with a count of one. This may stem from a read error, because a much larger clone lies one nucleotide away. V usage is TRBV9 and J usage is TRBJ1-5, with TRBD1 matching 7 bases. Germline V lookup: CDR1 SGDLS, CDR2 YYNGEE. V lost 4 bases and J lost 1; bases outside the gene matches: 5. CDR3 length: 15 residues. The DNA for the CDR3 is TGTGCCAGCAGCTTAAAGGGGGCAAGCAATCAGCCCCAGCATTTT. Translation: CASSLKGASNQPQHF.

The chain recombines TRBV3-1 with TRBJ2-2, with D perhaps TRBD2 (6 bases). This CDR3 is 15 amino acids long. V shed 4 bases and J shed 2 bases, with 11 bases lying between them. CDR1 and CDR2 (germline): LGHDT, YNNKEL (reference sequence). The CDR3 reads CASSPIGGNTGELFF. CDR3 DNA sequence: TGTGCCAGCAGCCCTATCGGGGGTAACACCGGGGAGCTGTTTTTT.

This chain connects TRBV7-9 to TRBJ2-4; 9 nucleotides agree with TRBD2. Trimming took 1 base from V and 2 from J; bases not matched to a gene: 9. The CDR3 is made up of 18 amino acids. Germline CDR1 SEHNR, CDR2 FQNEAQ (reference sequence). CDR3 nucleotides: TGTGCCAGCAGCTTAGAGATAGCGGGGGTTGGTACCAAAAACATTCAGTACTTC. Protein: CASSLEIAGVGTKNIQYF.

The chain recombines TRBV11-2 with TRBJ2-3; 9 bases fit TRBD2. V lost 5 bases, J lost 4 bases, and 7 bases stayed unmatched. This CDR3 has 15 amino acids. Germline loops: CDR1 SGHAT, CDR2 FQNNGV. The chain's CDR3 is CASSLREGGADTQYF. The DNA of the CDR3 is TGTGCCAGCAGCCTGCGGGAGGGCGGGGCAGATACGCAGTATTTT.

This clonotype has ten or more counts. In DNA form, the CDR3 reads TGTGCCAGCAGCCTGGGGGGATACGGGACACTCAATCAGCCCCAGCATTTT. It translates to CASSLGGYGTLNQPQHF. V and J are TRBV5-6 and TRBJ1-5, with D perhaps matching TRBD1 (6 bases). CDR1 is SGHDT, CDR2 YYEEEE, per germline. V gave up 4 bases and J gave up 3 bases, with 20 bases separating them. This CDR3 comprises 17 residues.

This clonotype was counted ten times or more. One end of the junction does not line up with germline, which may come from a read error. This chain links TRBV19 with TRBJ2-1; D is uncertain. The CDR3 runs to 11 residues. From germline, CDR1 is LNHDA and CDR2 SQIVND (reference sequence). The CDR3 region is CASSVDNEQFF. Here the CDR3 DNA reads TGTGCCAGTAGTGTAGATAATGAGCAGTTCTTC. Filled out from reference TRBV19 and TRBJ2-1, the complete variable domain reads DGGITQSPKYLFRKEGQNVTLSCEQNLNHDAMYWYRQDPGQGLRLIYYSQIVNDFQKGDIAEGYSVSREKKESFPLTVTSAQKNPTAFYLCASSVDNEQFFGPGTRLTVL.

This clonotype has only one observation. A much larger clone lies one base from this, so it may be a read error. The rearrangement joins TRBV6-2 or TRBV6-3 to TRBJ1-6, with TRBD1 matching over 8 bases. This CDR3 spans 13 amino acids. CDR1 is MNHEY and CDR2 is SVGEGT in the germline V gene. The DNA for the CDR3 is TGTGCCAGCGAGACAGGGGCGAATTCACCCATCCACTTT. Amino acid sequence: CASETGANSPIHF.

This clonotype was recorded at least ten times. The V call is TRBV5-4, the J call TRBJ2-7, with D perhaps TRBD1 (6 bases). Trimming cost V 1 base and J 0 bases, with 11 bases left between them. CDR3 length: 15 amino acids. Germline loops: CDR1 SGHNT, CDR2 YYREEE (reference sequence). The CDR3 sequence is CASSLIGTYSYEQYF. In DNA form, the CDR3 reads TGTGCCAGCAGCTTGATTGGGACATACTCCTACGAGCAGTACTTC.

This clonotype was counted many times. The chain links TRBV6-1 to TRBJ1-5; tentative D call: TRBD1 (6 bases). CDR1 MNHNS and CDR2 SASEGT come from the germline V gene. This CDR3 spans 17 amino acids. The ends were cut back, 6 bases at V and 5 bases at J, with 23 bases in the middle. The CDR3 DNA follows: TGTGCCAGCAGCAGGAGGGGGACATCCTTTATGGATCAGCCCCAGCATTTT. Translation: CASSRRGTSFMDQPQHF.

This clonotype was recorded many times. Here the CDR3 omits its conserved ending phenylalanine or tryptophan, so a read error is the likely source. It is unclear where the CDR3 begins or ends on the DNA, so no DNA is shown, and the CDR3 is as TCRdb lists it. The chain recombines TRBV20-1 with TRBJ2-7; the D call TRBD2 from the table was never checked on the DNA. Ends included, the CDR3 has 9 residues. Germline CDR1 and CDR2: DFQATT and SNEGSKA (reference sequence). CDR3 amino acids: CSASFGTAI.

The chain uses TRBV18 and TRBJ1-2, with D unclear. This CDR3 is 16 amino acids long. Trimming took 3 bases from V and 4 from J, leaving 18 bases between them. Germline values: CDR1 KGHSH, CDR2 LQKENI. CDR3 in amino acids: CASSPINKGGSYGYTF. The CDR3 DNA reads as TGTGCCAGCTCACCGATTAATAAGGGCGGAAGCTATGGCTACACCTTC.

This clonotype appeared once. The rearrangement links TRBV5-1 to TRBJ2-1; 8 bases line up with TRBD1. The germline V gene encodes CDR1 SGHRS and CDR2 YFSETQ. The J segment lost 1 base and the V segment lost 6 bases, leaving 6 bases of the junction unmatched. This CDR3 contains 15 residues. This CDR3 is CASTPGQGSYNEQFF. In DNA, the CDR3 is TGCGCCAGCACCCCAGGACAGGGTTCCTACAATGAGCAGTTCTTC.

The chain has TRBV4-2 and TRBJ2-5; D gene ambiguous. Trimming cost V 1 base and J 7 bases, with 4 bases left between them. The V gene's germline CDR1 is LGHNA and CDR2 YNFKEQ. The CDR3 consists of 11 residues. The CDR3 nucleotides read TGTGCCAGCAGCCAAGTAGGGACCCAGTACTTC. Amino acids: CASSQVGTQYF.

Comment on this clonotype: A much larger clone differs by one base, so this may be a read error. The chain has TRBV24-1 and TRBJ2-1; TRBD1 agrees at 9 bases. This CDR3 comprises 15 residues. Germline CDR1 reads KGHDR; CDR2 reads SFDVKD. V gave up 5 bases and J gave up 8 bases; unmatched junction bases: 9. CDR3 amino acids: CATSGSRTGEDEQFF. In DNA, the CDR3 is TGTGCCACCAGTGGCTCCCGGACAGGGGAAGATGAGCAGTTCTTC.

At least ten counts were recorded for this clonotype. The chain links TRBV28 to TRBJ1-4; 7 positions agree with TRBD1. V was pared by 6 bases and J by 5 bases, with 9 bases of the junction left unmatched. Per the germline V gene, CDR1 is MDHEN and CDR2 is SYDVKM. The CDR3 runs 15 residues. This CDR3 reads CASRPLGQKNEKLFF. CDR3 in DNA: TGTGCCAGCAGGCCGTTGGGACAGAAGAATGAAAAACTGTTTTTT. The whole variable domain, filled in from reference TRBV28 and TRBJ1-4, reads DVKVTQSSRYLVKRTGEKVFLECVQDMDHENMFWYRQDPGLGLRLIYFSYDVKMKEKGDIPEGYSVSREKKERFSLILESASTNQTSMYLCASRPLGQKNEKLFFGSGTQLSVL.

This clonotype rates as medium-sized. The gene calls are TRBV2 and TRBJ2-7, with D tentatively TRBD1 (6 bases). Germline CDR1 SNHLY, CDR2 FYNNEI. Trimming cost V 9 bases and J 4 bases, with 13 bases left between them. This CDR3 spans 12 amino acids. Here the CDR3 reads CASQTGSYEQYF. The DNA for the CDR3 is TGTGCCAGTCAAACAGGGTCTTACGAGCAGTACTTC. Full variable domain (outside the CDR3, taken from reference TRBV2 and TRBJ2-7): EPEVTQTPSHQVTQMGQEVILRCVPISNHLYFYWYRQILGQKVEFLVSFYNNEISEKSEIFDDQFSVERPDGSNFTLKIRSTKLEDSAMYFCASQTGSYEQYFGPGTRLTVT.

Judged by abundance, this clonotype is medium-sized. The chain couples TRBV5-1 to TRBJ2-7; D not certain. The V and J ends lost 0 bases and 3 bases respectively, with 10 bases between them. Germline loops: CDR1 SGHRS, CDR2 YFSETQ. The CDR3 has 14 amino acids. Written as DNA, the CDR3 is TGCGCCAGCAGCTTGGGGCCCCGTATCTACGAGCAGTACTTC. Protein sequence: CASSLGPRIYEQYF.

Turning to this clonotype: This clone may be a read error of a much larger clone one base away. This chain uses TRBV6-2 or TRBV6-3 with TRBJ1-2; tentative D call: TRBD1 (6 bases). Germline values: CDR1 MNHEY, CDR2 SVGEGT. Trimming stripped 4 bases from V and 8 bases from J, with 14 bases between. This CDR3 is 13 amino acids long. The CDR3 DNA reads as TGTGCCAGCAGTTCCCCGGGGGCGTCGGGCTACACCTTC. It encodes CASSSPGASGYTF.

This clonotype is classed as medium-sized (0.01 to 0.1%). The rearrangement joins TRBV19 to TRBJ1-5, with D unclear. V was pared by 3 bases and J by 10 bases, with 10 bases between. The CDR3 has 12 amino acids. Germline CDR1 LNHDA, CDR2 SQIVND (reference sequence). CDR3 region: CASSMATVPQHF. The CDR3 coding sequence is TGTGCCAGTAGTATGGCGACGGTCCCCCAGCATTTT.

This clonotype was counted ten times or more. The CDR3 region is CASSQEGGTGELFF. DNA of the CDR3: TGCGCCAGCAGCCAAGAGGGGGGGACCGGGGAGCTGTTTTTT. The chain has TRBV4-1 and TRBJ2-2, with 7 bases aligning to TRBD2. CDR1 MGHRA and CDR2 YSYEKL come from the germline V gene. CDR3 size: 14 residues. The junction had 0 bases not matched to a gene; V was cut back by 0 bases and J by 5 bases.